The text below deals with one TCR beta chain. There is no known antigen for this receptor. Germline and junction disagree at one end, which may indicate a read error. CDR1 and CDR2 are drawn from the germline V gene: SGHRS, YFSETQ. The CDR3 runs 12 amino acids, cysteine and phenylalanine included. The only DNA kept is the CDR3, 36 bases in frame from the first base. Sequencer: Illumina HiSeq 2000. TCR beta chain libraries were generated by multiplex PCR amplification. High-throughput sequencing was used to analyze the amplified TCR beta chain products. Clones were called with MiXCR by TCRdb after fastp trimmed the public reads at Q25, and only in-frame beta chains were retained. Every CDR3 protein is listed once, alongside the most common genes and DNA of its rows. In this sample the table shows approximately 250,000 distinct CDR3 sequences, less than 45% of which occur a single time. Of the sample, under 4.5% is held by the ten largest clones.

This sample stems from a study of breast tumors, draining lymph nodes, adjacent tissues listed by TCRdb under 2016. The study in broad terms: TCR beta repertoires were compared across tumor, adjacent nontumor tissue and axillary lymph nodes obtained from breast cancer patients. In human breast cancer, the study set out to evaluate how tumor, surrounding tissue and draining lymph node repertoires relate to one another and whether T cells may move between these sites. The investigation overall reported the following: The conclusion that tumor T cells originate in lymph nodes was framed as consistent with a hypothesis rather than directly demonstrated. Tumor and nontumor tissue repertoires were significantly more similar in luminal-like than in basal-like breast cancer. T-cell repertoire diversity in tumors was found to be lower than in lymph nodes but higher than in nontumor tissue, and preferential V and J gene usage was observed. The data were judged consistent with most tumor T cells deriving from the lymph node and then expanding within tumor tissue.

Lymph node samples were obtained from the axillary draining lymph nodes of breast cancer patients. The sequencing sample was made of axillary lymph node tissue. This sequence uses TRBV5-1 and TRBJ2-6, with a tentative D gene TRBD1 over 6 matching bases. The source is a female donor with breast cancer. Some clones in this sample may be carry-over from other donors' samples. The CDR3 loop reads CASSSGVNVLTF. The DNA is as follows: TGCGCCAGCAGCTCAGGGGTCAACGTCCTCACTTTC.